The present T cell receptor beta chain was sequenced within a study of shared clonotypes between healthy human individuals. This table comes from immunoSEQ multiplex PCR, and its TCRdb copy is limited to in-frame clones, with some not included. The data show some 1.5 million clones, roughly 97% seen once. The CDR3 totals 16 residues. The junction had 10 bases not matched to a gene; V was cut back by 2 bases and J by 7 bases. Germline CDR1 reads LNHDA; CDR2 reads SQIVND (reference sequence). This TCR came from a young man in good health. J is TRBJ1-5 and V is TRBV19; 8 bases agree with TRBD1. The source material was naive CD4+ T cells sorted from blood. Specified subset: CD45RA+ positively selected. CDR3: CASSILGQALRQPQHF. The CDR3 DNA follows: TGTGCCAGTAGTATATTGGGACAGGCCCTTAGACAGCCCCAGCATTTT.